The T cell receptor (beta chain) under discussion was sequenced for a study of blood T cells in healthy people across ages. Primed by a sample-barcoded 5' primer and a J-beta primer mix, a second PCR proceeded for roughly 6 to 12 cycles. The authors tagged each cDNA molecule using a template-switch adaptor with 12 random nucleotides. TCRdb processed the 5' RACE reads anew with MiXCR; each CDR3 protein has one entry. The sample yields about 1 million distinct CDR3 sequences, around 45% seen once. About this clonotype: Its antigen is currently unknown.

V lost 6 bases and J lost 1; bases outside the gene matches: 11. CDR3 size: 17 residues. General study findings and limits: Diversity of TCR beta per million T cells declined in a roughly linear way with age. Correlation between TCR beta diversity and naive T cell percentage was strong.

The source material was blood. The rearrangement uses TRBV12-3 or TRBV12-4 and TRBJ2-5, with TRBD2 identical over 10 bases. The receptor comes from an older woman in good health. The CDR3 loop reads CASSHRPAGGIQETQYF. Here the CDR3 DNA reads TGTGCCAGCAGCCACCGACCAGCGGGAGGGATCCAAGAGACCCAGTACTTC.